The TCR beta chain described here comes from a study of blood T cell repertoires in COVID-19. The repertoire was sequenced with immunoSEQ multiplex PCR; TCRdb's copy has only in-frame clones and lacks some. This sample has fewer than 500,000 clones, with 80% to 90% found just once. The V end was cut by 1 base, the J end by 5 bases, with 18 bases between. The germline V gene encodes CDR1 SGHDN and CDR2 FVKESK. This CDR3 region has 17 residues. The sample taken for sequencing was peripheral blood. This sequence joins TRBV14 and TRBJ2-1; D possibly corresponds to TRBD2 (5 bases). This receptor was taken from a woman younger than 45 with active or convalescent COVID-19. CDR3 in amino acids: CASSQVPWTSNHNEQFF. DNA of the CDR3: TGTGCCAGCAGCCAAGTCCCCTGGACTTCTAACCACAATGAGCAGTTCTTC.